This T cell receptor (beta chain) derives from a study of regulatory T cells in long-lasting Graves disease (dated by TCRdb to the early 2020s). General notes on the study: In the newly diagnosed Graves' disease group, patients had been taking antithyroid drugs for less than 3 months. Persistent Graves' disease patients were compared with newly diagnosed Graves' disease patients by peripheral blood TCR sequencing and RNA sequencing. The study was conducted in China and was registered as a clinical trial. TCR sequencing covered 13 persistent and around 20 newly diagnosed Graves' disease patients, around 33 samples in total. Broader findings and caveats from the paper: Peripheral blood alone was examined, since thyroid tissue, which constituted the primary lesion, could not be accessed. Persistent patients shared more public clonotypes among themselves (2,741) than newly diagnosed patients did (approximately 870). Persistent Graves' disease patients showed lower TCR Shannon entropy and fewer highly expanded clones than newly diagnosed patients, suggesting clonal expansion. The authors acknowledged the small sample size as a limitation that may reduce accuracy. Sequencing and analysis were restricted to the TCR beta chain.

A word on this clonotype: Its antigen remains undetermined. Base qualities were left out, and no much larger clone turns up one base away.

The time point label, read with the paper, signifies: newly diagnosed GD, antithyroid drugs for less than 3 months. For both TCR sequencing and RNA sequencing, RNA was extracted from PBMCs in TRIzol. Graves' disease was diagnosed according to American Thyroid Association guidelines. Recruitment of patients was carried out at an endocrinology department in Xi'an, China. From each patient, around 9 milliliters of peripheral blood was collected into an EDTA anticoagulant tube. Ficoll Paque Plus density gradient separation was used to isolate PBMCs, and no additional T cell sorting was done. An Agilent 2100 Bioanalyzer and agarose gel were used to check RNA quality, while a NanoDrop 2000 measured RNA concentration. The library relied on multiplex PCR. Sequencing took place on an Illumina HiSeq 4000. TCR beta libraries were built with iRepertoire HTBI primers and Arm-PCR amplification of CDR3 regions. Before sequencing, the PCR products underwent gel purification. Per the original workflow: Gene usage analysis of CDR3 amino acid clonotypes used the approximately 56 TRBV and around 14 TRBJ segments found across samples. COPE and FqMerger were used to merge filtered high-quality paired reads into contigs. BLAST was used to align contigs to the IMGT TRBV, TRBD and TRBJ reference genes, and CDR3 was defined following IMGT. Clonotypes above 0.1% frequency were classified as highly expanded clones. Repertoire diversity was measured by Shannon entropy, and V-J evenness by the Gini coefficient. A clonotype was considered public if more than one individual shared it. Starting from the raw public reads, TCRdb applied fastp trimming at Q25, assembled clones with MiXCR and retained in-frame beta chains. All rows with the same CDR3 protein become a single entry with the most common DNA and genes. TCRdb's processing, not the authors' own work, is the source of the V and J calls. This sample holds 400,000 to 450,000 distinct CDR3 sequences; around 15% were observed only once. The top ten clones comprise roughly 10% of the sample.

The sample was also linked to a second study, of T cells in Graves' hyperthyroidism and ophthalmopathy. The second publication reports: Stable Graves' hyperthyroidism was defined as no progression to ophthalmopathy during 18 months of follow-up. Hyperthyroidism patients were aged 18 to 65 years and newly diagnosed, with disease duration of less than 2 months. The study excluded patients with uncontrolled infections, other autoimmune diseases, pregnancy or lactation. Diagnoses were established on the basis of clinical symptoms, serum thyroxine and TRAb, thyroid ultrasound, and orbital computed tomography. A first-round RT-PCR of the TCR CDR3 used the HTBI primer set with the Qiagen OneStep RT-PCR kit. Most expanded thyroid clonotypes (frequency above 0.001) were also found in blood, which suggests that blood repertoires may mirror thyroid immune responses. Ophthalmopathy was separated from stable hyperthyroidism by a 13 V-J signature model, with around 88% sensitivity and about 81% specificity obtained in cross-validation and 80%/75% obtained in testing. During validation, the model predicted progression to ophthalmopathy a median of around six months ahead of onset, with 60% to 71% sensitivity and roughly 75% specificity. To identify distinguishing TCR V-J signatures, a discovery cohort of 90 to 100 patients was used, comprising 40 to 45 with Graves' ophthalmopathy and approximately 57 with stable Graves' hyperthyroidism. Prospective prediction of ophthalmopathy was tested in an independent validation cohort of fewer than 20 hyperthyroidism patients and 17 patients who later progressed to ophthalmopathy. The 100 discovery patients were randomly split 7:3 into training and test sets. In addition, the study compared T-cell repertoires in thyroid tissue and in blood from a handful of Graves' hyperthyroidism patients. Following sampling, methimazole starting at 30 mg daily was given to hyperthyroidism patients, and high-dose intravenous methylprednisolone was given to ophthalmopathy patients. A second multiplex PCR round built the libraries, followed by size selection and purification. Libraries were sequenced paired-end with 100 bp reads on an Illumina HiSeq2000. Raw data were processed with SOAPnuke, discarding reads with adapters, uncalled bases, mean Phred below 15, or no exact constant-primer or identifier match. COPE v1.2.5 was used to merge high-quality paired reads, and clonotypes were defined as unique nucleotide sequences. Clonotypes were aligned to IMGT TRBV, TRBD and TRBJ reference segments using MiTCR v1.1. Analysis was restricted to V-J combinations with a frequency above 0.0001, which covered roughly 99% of repertoires. The TCS score was defined as F50 (clonal expansion) divided by E x V (chaos), with BLOSUM62-based TCRdist calculated between CDR3 peptides within each V-J. Welch's t-statistics and random forest reduced fewer than 600 V-J features to fewer than 15, which were used in a naive Bayes classifier (R e1071). Sample size was not statistically predetermined, and investigators were not blinded to group allocation. The paper reports TCR Vbeta CDR3 sequencing of more than 120 peripheral blood samples: around 45 ophthalmopathy, fewer than 85 hyperthyroidism and approximately 17 progressor patients.

This receptor was obtained from a woman aged 25-40 years with Graves disease. Donor details come from another sample of the same person, matched by shared clones. The sequenced sample was peripheral blood mononuclear cells (PBMCs), obtained at new diagnosis, from a patient treated with antithyroid drugs.

The DNA is TGTGCCAGCAGCTTATACTGGATGGGCACAGATACGCAGTATTTT. This is translated as CASSLYWMGTDTQYF. The sequence is built from TRBV7-2 and TRBJ2-3; the D gene remains uncertain. Spanning cysteine to phenylalanine, the CDR3 consists of 15 amino acids. Only the CDR3 part of the read is kept: 45 bases, read in frame from the first base. The junction shows trimming of 2 bases on V and 1 base on J, plus 10 bases between the germline ends. In the germline V gene, CDR1 corresponds to SGHTA and CDR2 to FQGNSA.